This T cell receptor (beta chain) stems from a study of CD8 T cells in ankylosing spondylitis. 5'-RACE, quantitative and with molecular barcodes, yielded the TCR beta libraries. TCRdb analysed the 5' RACE reads with MiXCR anew, one entry per CDR3 protein. The sample carries about 220,000 distinct CDR3 sequences, more than 5.5% recorded once. There are 16 residues in the CDR3. With 0 bases removed from V and 6 bases from J, the gap between germline ends came to 17 bases. Germline CDR1 MNHEY, CDR2 SVGAGI. Findings of the study overall: Seemingly distinctive of ankylosing spondylitis blood was a TCR beta motif formed by eight highly homologous variants. Matched ankylosing spondylitis synovial fluid reportedly showed significant enrichment of disease-linked clones.

This clonotype was seen repeatedly, ten times or more. The antigen is unknown. This chain uses TRBV6-5 with TRBJ1-2; D is ambiguous. The sequenced sample consisted of blood, either unsorted or a sorted T cell fraction (not recorded which). The clonotype originates from a male donor with ankylosing spondylitis. The CDR3 reads CASSYSKSSGKDGYTF. The CDR3 coding sequence is TGTGCCAGCAGTTACTCGAAATCCAGCGGGAAGGATGGCTACACCTTC.